The clone carrying this T cell receptor beta chain has a count of ten or more. Its specificity is unknown. These data belong to a study of neurological immune-mediated disorders. Study-wide points: The highest TCR clonal expansion occurred in HTLV-1-associated myelopathy; multiple sclerosis fell below healthy controls.

Serving as healthy controls were blood bank volunteers based in Maryland, USA. The unsorted libraries originated from 2 million PBMCs that had been stored at -80 C. The method for making cDNA was 5'RACE, and it used 10-nucleotide random UMIs. TCRdb reanalysed the 5' RACE reads using MiXCR and keeps one entry per CDR3 protein. The table lists about 84,000 distinct CDR3 sequences, 10% of them singletons. Germline-derived CDR1 and CDR2 are SEHNR and FQNEAQ (reference sequence). The V segment lost 5 bases and the J segment 3 bases; nucleotides outside the gene matches: 10. The CDR3 sequence is 16 residues long.

V and J are TRBV7-9 and TRBJ2-7, with 10 nucleotides matching TRBD1. Input material: PBMCs. The sequence derives from a middle-aged man in good health. Here the CDR3 DNA reads TGTGCCAGCAGCCGATCCAACCGGGACAGGGGCTACGAGCAGTACTTC. It translates to CASSRSNRDRGYEQYF.